This is a list of T cell receptor beta chains from one sample in a study of cytomegalovirus exposure and HLA in healthy donors. TCRdb's table, derived via immunoSEQ multiplex PCR, lists solely in-frame clones and lacks some. In the table there are roughly 170,000 clones, 80% of which are singletons. The sample comprised PBMCs. These receptors came from a man younger than 45 in good health and CMV-seropositive. Each CDR3 is given with its conserved first and last residue. A D gene is named only where the DNA matches it firmly. Part of the rows lack a size; the others show once, few, many or a class for expanded clones.

J | V | size | D | CDR3 | DNA
TRBJ2-5 | TRBV5-1 | few | TRBD1 | CASSFTGEETQYF | TGCGCCAGCAGCTTCACAGGGGAAGAGACCCAGTACTTC
TRBJ2-2 | TRBV9 | NA | TRBD1 | CASSVRDRGNTGELFF | TGTGCCAGCAGCGTAAGGGACAGGGGGAACACCGGGGAGCTGTTTTTT
TRBJ2-7 | TRBV12-2 | NA | NA | CASRLAGGQSYEQYF | TGTGCAAGTCGCTTAGCCGGGGGACAGAGTTACGAGCAGTACTTC
TRBJ2-3 | TRBV7-3 | NA | TRBD2 | CASSLMASGITDTQYF | TGTGCCAGCAGCTTAATGGCTAGCGGAATCACAGATACGCAGTATTTT
TRBJ1-1 | TRBV27 | NA | NA | CASSGWALNTEAFF | TGTGCCAGCAGTGGGTGGGCACTGAACACTGAAGCTTTCTTT
TRBJ2-5 | TRBV29-1 | NA | NA | CSVVPMGGHQETQYF | TGCAGCGTAGTTCCCATGGGGGGACACCAAGAGACCCAGTACTTC
TRBJ2-3 | TRBV15 | NA | NA | CATQLLARVTDTQYF | TGTGCCACCCAACTCCTAGCACGGGTCACAGATACGCAGTATTTT
TRBJ2-5 | TRBV6-5 | NA | NA | CAPPQGGKTQYF | TGTGCCCCGCCCCAGGGCGGGAAGACCCAGTACTTC
TRBJ2-7 | TRBV7-8 | NA | NA | CASSLRDLGHSGEQYF | TGTGCCAGCAGCTTACGTGATTTGGGTCACAGTGGCGAGCAGTACTTC
TRBJ2-3 | TRBV23-1 | few | TRBD2 | CASATSGGSSSTDTQYF | TGCGCCAGCGCGACTAGCGGGGGGTCCTCTAGCACAGATACGCAGTATTTT
TRBJ2-7 | TRBV7-6 | NA | TRBD1 | CASSLRQGADYEQYF | TGTGCCAGCAGCTTAAGACAGGGGGCGGACTACGAGCAGTACTTC
TRBJ1-2 | TRBV4-3 | NA | TRBD1 | CASSRNLPGTGGGYTF | TGCGCCAGCAGCCGAAACCTACCCGGGACAGGGGGCGGCTACACCTTC
TRBJ1-2 | TRBV19 | NA | TRBD1 | CAGKKTGDNYGYTF | TGTGCCGGAAAGAAAACAGGGGATAACTATGGCTACACCTTC
TRBJ2-1 | TRBV7-6 | NA | TRBD2 | CASSLVGSSGGQDEQFF | TGTGCCAGCAGCTTAGTCGGGTCTAGCGGGGGTCAAGATGAGCAGTTCTTC
TRBJ2-7 | TRBV6-5 | NA | TRBD1 | CASSLTGQGFLGQYF | TGTGCCAGCAGTTTGACCGGACAGGGGTTTCTTGGGCAGTACTTC
TRBJ2-1 | TRBV7-9 | NA | NA | CASSLRVGVSYNEQFF | TGTGCCAGCAGCTTAAGGGTAGGGGTCTCCTACAATGAGCAGTTCTTC
TRBJ1-3 | TRBV16 | NA | NA | CASSQSRGNTIYF | TGTGCCAGCAGCCAATCCCGGGGAAACACCATATATTTT
TRBJ2-5 | TRBV5-1 | NA | NA | CASSRGLNSRVETQYF | TGCGCCAGCAGTAGGGGGTTAAATTCCAGGGTAGAGACCCAGTACTTC
TRBJ2-7 | TRBV27 | NA | TRBD2 | CASSPGTSGSIYEQYF | TGTGCCAGCAGTCCCGGGACTAGCGGGAGTATTTATGAGCAGTACTTC
TRBJ2-7 | TRBV14 | many | TRBD1 | CASSPNRGRSYEQYF | TGTGCCAGCAGCCCAAACAGGGGGCGATCCTACGAGCAGTACTTC
TRBJ2-2 | TRBV7-9 | NA | NA | CSSSLFSLGELFF | TGTTCCAGCAGCTTATTCTCTCTCGGGGAGCTGTTTTTT
TRBJ2-1 | TRBV18 | NA | TRBD2 | CASSLRSTGTSGYNEQFF | TGTGCCAGCTCTCTCCGCTCAACCGGGACTAGCGGTTACAATGAGCAGTTCTTC
TRBJ2-5 | TRBV7-9 | few | NA | CATGLARETQYF | TGTGCCACAGGCCTAGCGCGGGAGACCCAGTACTTC
TRBJ1-1 | TRBV28 | once | NA | CASSGQSEAFF | TGTGCCAGCAGTGGGCAGTCTGAAGCTTTCTTT
TRBJ2-3 | TRBV7-2 | NA | TRBD2 | CASSLPGRGGRDTQYF | TGTGCCAGCAGCCTCCCGGGGCGGGGGGGCCGGGATACGCAGTATTTT
TRBJ1-1 | TRBV10-1 | NA | NA | CASSESMNTEAFF | TGCGCCAGCAGTGAGTCCATGAACACTGAAGCTTTCTTT
TRBJ2-7 | TRBV4-1 | NA | TRBD2 | CASSQTSGSSYEQYF | TGCGCCAGCAGCCAAACTAGCGGGAGCTCCTACGAGCAGTACTTC
TRBJ1-1 | TRBV6-5 | NA | NA | CASSYGSGFSGTEAFF | TGTGCCAGCAGTTACGGATCTGGGTTTTCGGGCACTGAAGCTTTCTTT
TRBJ1-5 | TRBV6-1 | once | TRBD1 | CASSDGDRVAQPQHF | TGTGCCAGCAGTGATGGAGACAGGGTCGCTCAGCCCCAGCATTTT
TRBJ1-3 | TRBV11-2 | once | NA | CASSLAQVSGNTIYF | TGTGCCAGCAGCTTGGCTCAGGTCTCCGGAAACACCATATATTTT
TRBJ2-2 | TRBV7-9 | NA | TRBD1 | CASSLRGLNTGELFF | TGTGCCAGCAGCTTAAGGGGGCTCAACACCGGGGAGCTGTTTTTT
TRBJ1-2 | TRBV10-1 | NA | NA | CASSATGYGYTF | TGCGCCAGCAGTGCCACGGGCTATGGCTACACCTTC
TRBJ1-5 | TRBV4-2 | NA | TRBD1 | CASSLSTGGQPQHF | TGTGCCAGCAGCCTAAGTACAGGGGGACAGCCCCAGCATTTT
TRBJ2-7 | TRBV9 | NA | TRBD2 | CASSPRERGSEQYF | TGTGCCAGCAGCCCCCGGGAGCGGGGAAGCGAGCAGTACTTC
TRBJ2-3 | TRBV11-2 | NA | TRBD2 | CASSLDAGGSADTQYF | TGTGCCAGCAGCTTGGATGCGGGAGGATCAGCAGATACGCAGTATTTT
TRBJ2-5 | TRBV4-1 | NA | TRBD1 | CASSRLTGDKTQYF | TGCGCCAGCAGCCGATTGACAGGGGATAAGACCCAGTACTTC
TRBJ2-7 | TRBV19 | NA | TRBD2 | CASSIGSGAYEQYF | TGTGCCAGTAGTATAGGTAGCGGGGCCTACGAGCAGTACTTC
TRBJ2-1 | TRBV4-2 | NA | TRBD2 | CASSQDSGEQFF | TGTGCCAGCAGCCAGGATAGCGGGGAGCAGTTCTTC
TRBJ2-7 | TRBV11-2 | NA | NA | CASSPGRYEQYF | TGTGCCAGCAGCCCAGGGCGCTACGAGCAGTACTTC
TRBJ2-2 | TRBV5-1 | NA | TRBD1 | CASSLAPGQGLEGTGELFF | TGCGCCAGCAGCTTGGCCCCGGGACAGGGGTTAGAGGGCACCGGGGAGCTGTTTTTT
TRBJ1-1 | TRBV7-2 | NA | TRBD1 | CASTQTGVGNTEAFF | TGTGCCAGCACCCAAACAGGGGTCGGGAACACTGAAGCTTTCTTT
TRBJ1-2 | TRBV7-2 | NA | TRBD1 | CASSSPTGGGGYTF | TGTGCCAGCAGCTCCCCAACAGGGGGCGGCGGCTACACCTTC
TRBJ2-1 | TRBV28 | NA | TRBD2 | CASSLGSGGSGGDEQFF | TGTGCCAGCAGTTTAGGAAGCGGGGGGTCGGGAGGCGATGAGCAGTTCTTC
TRBJ2-2 | TRBV2 | once | TRBD2 | CASSVGLAASTGELFF | TGTGCCAGCTCGGTAGGGCTAGCGGCATCCACCGGGGAGCTGTTTTTT
TRBJ1-2 | TRBV5-1 | few | NA | CASSLGTYGYTF | TGCGCCAGCAGCCTCGGGACTTATGGCTACACCTTC
TRBJ2-3 | TRBV4-1 | NA | TRBD2 | CASSQGRSAGGGSTDTQYF | TGCGCCAGCAGCCAAGGGAGGTCAGCGGGAGGAGGAAGCACAGATACGCAGTATTTT
TRBJ2-4 | TRBV4-1 | NA | TRBD2 | CASSQDVSSGGKNIQYF | TGCGCCAGCAGCCAAGATGTATCTAGCGGAGGGAAAAACATTCAGTACTTC